Listed below are T cell receptor beta chains from one sample, sequenced in a study of shared clonotypes between healthy human individuals. TCRdb's table, derived via immunoSEQ multiplex PCR, lists solely in-frame clones and lacks some. The sample lists some 2,000,000 clones, approximately 94% occurring once. The material sequenced was naive CD8+ T cells sorted from blood. The receptors stem from a man between 18 and 35 years old in good health. Each CDR3 is given with its conserved first and last residue. D genes are given only for firm matches. Not all rows give a size; the values are once, few, many and, for expanded clones, a class.

NA	TRBV27	TRBD2	TRBJ2-7	TGTGCCAGCAGTTTAGCGGGAGGGAGCTCCTACGAGCAGTACTTC	CASSLAGGSSYEQYF
NA	TRBV5-1	NA	TRBJ2-1	TGCGCCAGCAGCCCTGAAAGCAATGAGCAGTTCTTC	CASSPESNEQFF
NA	TRBV13	TRBD2	TRBJ2-7	TGTGCCAGCAGCACCGGGACTAGCGGGGCCTTGGCCTACGAGCAGTACTTC	CASSTGTSGALAYEQYF
once	TRBV27	NA	TRBJ2-6	TGTGCCAGCAGTGTAGGGTTAGCCAACGTCCTGACTTTC	CASSVGLANVLTF
NA	TRBV9	NA	TRBJ1-3	TGTGCCAGCACTGGTTCTGGAAACACCATATATTTT	CASTGSGNTIYF
NA	TRBV7-2	NA	TRBJ2-1	TGTGCCAGCAGCTCTGTGGTAGGGTCCTACAATGAGCAGTTCTTC	CASSSVVGSYNEQFF
NA	TRBV11-1	TRBD1	TRBJ2-5	TGTGCCAGCAGCAGGACAGGGGTCCAAGAGACCCAGTACTTC	CASSRTGVQETQYF
NA	TRBV7-9	NA	TRBJ2-7	TGTGCCAGCAGCTTAGCCGGCCGAGAGCAGTACTTC	CASSLAGREQYF
NA	TRBV27	TRBD1	TRBJ1-4	TGTGCCAGCAGTCCGGGACAGGGAGTAGGAAAACTGTTTTTT	CASSPGQGVGKLFF
NA	TRBV7-9	TRBD1	TRBJ2-3	TGTGCCAGCAGCTCCCCGGGACAGACCACAGATACGCAGTATTTT	CASSSPGQTTDTQYF
NA	TRBV7-9	TRBD2	TRBJ2-5	TGTGCCAGCAGCTCTTGGACCGGCGGGAGGGAAGAGACCCAGTACTTC	CASSSWTGGREETQYF
NA	TRBV7-9	NA	TRBJ2-7	TGTGCCAGCAGCTGGGACTTGTCGCACGAGCAGTACTTC	CASSWDLSHEQYF
NA	TRBV27	NA	TRBJ1-6	TGTGCCAGCAGTTTCGTAGGGTCTCTATTTTCACCCCTCCACTTT	CASSFVGSLFSPLHF
NA	TRBV11-2	NA	TRBJ2-7	TGTGCCAGCAGCACCAGGACATTTTCCTACGAGCAGTACTTC	CASSTRTFSYEQYF
NA	TRBV7-9	NA	TRBJ2-5	TGTGCCAGCAGCCCGAGAGGGGGAGGGGATCAAGAGACCCAGTACTTC	CASSPRGGGDQETQYF
NA	TRBV2	TRBD2	TRBJ2-1	TGTGCCAGCCAGGCGGGAGAAGGGAATGAGCAGTTCTTC	CASQAGEGNEQFF
NA	TRBV4-1	NA	TRBJ2-1	TGCGCCAGCAGCCAAGCTCACTGGAGCTCCTACAATGAGCAGTTCTTC	CASSQAHWSSYNEQFF
NA	TRBV2	NA	TRBJ2-7	TGTGCCAGCAGTGAATTGGATAGCGTGACAGTCTCCTACGAGCAGTACTTC	CASSELDSVTVSYEQYF
NA	TRBV6-6	TRBD2	TRBJ2-7	TGTGCCAGCAGTTACTCCCTAGCGGGACCCTACGAGCAGTACTTC	CASSYSLAGPYEQYF
NA	TRBV14	NA	TRBJ2-7	TGTGCCAGCAGCCAAGATGGCGGAGCCTACGAGCAGTACTTC	CASSQDGGAYEQYF
NA	TRBV5-6	NA	TRBJ1-5	TGTGCCAGCAGCTTGGCCAGCAGCAATCAGCCCCAGCATTTT	CASSLASSNQPQHF
NA	TRBV5-1	NA	TRBJ1-1	TGCGCCAGCAGCTTGGACAGAAACACTGAAGCTTTCTTT	CASSLDRNTEAFF
NA	TRBV4-1	TRBD1	TRBJ1-1	TGCGCCAGCAGCCAAGGCGGGACAGGGGGTGAAGCTTTCTTT	CASSQGGTGGEAFF
NA	TRBV27	NA	TRBJ2-7	TGTGCCAGCAGTTTATCGATGGGCTCCTACGAGCAGTACTTC	CASSLSMGSYEQYF
NA	TRBV7-9	TRBD1	TRBJ2-7	TGTGCCAGCAGCCCCGGGACAGCTACCTCCTACGAGCAGTACTTC	CASSPGTATSYEQYF
NA	TRBV5-6	NA	TRBJ2-1	TGTGCCAGCAGCTTGCAGGGACCCTACAATGAGCAGTTCTTC	CASSLQGPYNEQFF
NA	TRBV11-2	TRBD2	TRBJ2-3	TGTGCCAGCAGCTCGATCCCCCTGGGGAGGGACCCCACAGATACGCAGTATTTT	CASSSIPLGRDPTDTQYF
NA	TRBV27	NA	TRBJ2-7	TGTGCCAGCAGATCCGGACTAAGCTACGAGCAGTACTTC	CASRSGLSYEQYF
few	TRBV27	NA	TRBJ1-6	TGTGCCAGCAGTTTATCTCTTGACTTACGTTCACCCCTCCACTTT	CASSLSLDLRSPLHF
NA	TRBV19	TRBD1	TRBJ1-2	TGTGCCACCACAAAACAGGGGGACTATGGCTACACCTTC	CATTKQGDYGYTF
NA	TRBV2	TRBD1	TRBJ1-2	TGTGCCAGCAGCCTCTGGGACAGGGATCATTATGGCTACACCTTC	CASSLWDRDHYGYTF
NA	TRBV27	NA	TRBJ1-6	TGTGCCAGCAGTTTTGGCCGCTACTCCTATAATTCACCCCTCCACTTT	CASSFGRYSYNSPLHF
NA	TRBV6-1	NA	TRBJ2-3	TGTGCCAGCAGTGGCGGGACAGTGATTTGGGATACGCAGTATTTT	CASSGGTVIWDTQYF
NA	TRBV4-3	NA	TRBJ1-2	TGCGCCAGCAGCCAAGATAGGTCCGATAACTATGGCTACACCTTC	CASSQDRSDNYGYTF